These 10 T cell receptor beta chains originate from one sample sequenced in a study of blood T cell repertoires in COVID-19. The assay was immunoSEQ multiplex PCR, and TCRdb's table has in-frame clones only and misses some. The profile shows about 190,000 clones, around 80% of them singletons. Sequencing input: peripheral blood. These receptors all come from a man younger than 40 with active or convalescent COVID-19.

J is TRBJ1-1 and V is TRBV6-5; D may be TRBD1 (6 bases). V was shortened by 6 bases and J by 5 bases, with 13 bases between the two germline ends. The CDR3 covers 13 residues. Germline V gene sequence: CDR1 MNHEY, CDR2 SVGAGI. The CDR3 coding sequence is TGTGCCAGCAGCGATACAGGGAGTACTGAAGCTTTCTTT. Translation: CASSDTGSTEAFF.

DNA for the CDR3: TGTGCCAGCAGGGGGACAGGGAGTAACGAGCAGTACTTC. Its protein is CASRGTGSNEQYF. The chain couples TRBV27 to TRBJ2-7, with TRBD1 matching 9 bases. Looked up from germline, CDR1 is MNHEY and CDR2 is SMNVEV (reference sequence). The V segment lost 6 bases and the J segment 5 bases; nucleotides outside the gene matches: 5. CDR3 length: 13 residues.

This clone was counted a single time. The chain carries TRBV11-2 and TRBJ2-3; 12 bases align to TRBD2. V dropped 5 bases and J dropped 3; count of bases not matched to a gene: 9. Germline lookup yields CDR1 SGHAT and CDR2 FQNNGV. This CDR3 has 17 residues. The CDR3 reads CASSPTVLAGGTDTQYF. The DNA for the CDR3 is TGTGCCAGCAGCCCAACTGTGCTAGCGGGAGGGACAGATACGCAGTATTTT.

This clone has just a few counts. The rearrangement joins TRBV7-2 to TRBJ2-7; TRBD1 matches at 8 bases. The CDR3 consists of 15 residues. V shed 4 bases and J 4 bases; nucleotides not matched to a gene: 9. Germline CDR1 and CDR2: SGHTA and FQGNSA. The CDR3 DNA reads TGTGCCAGCAGCTCCCGCCAGGGGGCGCGGTACGAGCAGTACTTC. It encodes CASSSRQGARYEQYF. Variable domain in full (rest from reference TRBV7-2 and TRBJ2-7): GAGVSQSPSNKVTEKGKDVELRCDPISGHTALYWYRQSLGQGLEFLIYFQGNSAPDKSGLPSDRFSAERTGGSVSTLTIQRTQQEDSAVYLCASSSRQGARYEQYFGPGTRLTVT.

This chain joins TRBV6-4 and TRBJ2-7; D is perhaps TRBD1 (5 bases). The CDR3 has 13 residues. The V end was cut by 5 bases, the J end by 2 bases, with 10 bases between. CDR1 is MRHNA and CDR2 is SNTAGT in the germline V gene. CDR3 nucleotides: TGTGCCAGCAGTCAAGGGGATACCTACGAGCAGTACTTC. It translates to CASSQGDTYEQYF.

This sequence joins TRBV2 and TRBJ2-5, with D unresolved. V lost 1 base to trimming and J lost 3 bases, with 12 bases between them. The V gene's germline CDR1 is SNHLY and CDR2 FYNNEI. This CDR3 is 15 amino acids long. This CDR3 is CASSEGLGREETQYF. The CDR3 DNA is TGTGCCAGCAGTGAAGGTTTGGGCAGAGAAGAGACCCAGTACTTC.

The chain joins TRBV28 to TRBJ2-3; 8 positions agree with TRBD1. Germline CDR1 and CDR2: MDHEN and SYDVKM. The ends lost 8 bases at V and 5 bases at J; junction bases unmatched: 12. The CDR3 totals 15 residues. DNA of the CDR3: TGTGCCAGCCTATTGAGGACAGGGAGGCAAGATACGCAGTATTTT. It yields the protein CASLLRTGRQDTQYF. The complete variable domain, with remaining parts taken from reference TRBV28 and TRBJ2-3, reads DVKVTQSSRYLVKRTGEKVFLECVQDMDHENMFWYRQDPGLGLRLIYFSYDVKMKEKGDIPEGYSVSREKKERFSLILESASTNQTSMYLCASLLRTGRQDTQYFGPGTRLTVL.

This clone was found a few times. CDR3 protein: CASRHLPGQGAAYNSPLHF. In DNA, the CDR3 is TGCGCCAGCAGGCACTTACCGGGACAGGGAGCGGCCTATAATTCACCCCTCCACTTT. The genes are TRBV4-3 and TRBJ1-6; 9 bases agree with TRBD1. The CDR3 extends over 19 amino acids. CDR1 is LGHNA and CDR2 is YSLEER in the germline V gene. The V segment lost 6 bases and the J segment 2 bases; nucleotides outside the gene matches: 14.

The chain uses TRBV27 and TRBJ1-5, with a possible D match to TRBD1 (6 bases). Trimming left V 10 bases short and J 3 bases short, with 13 bases between. Germline V gene lookup returns CDR1 MNHEY and CDR2 SMNVEV (reference sequence). This CDR3 contains 13 residues. CDR3 region: CATSRQVNQPQHF. Written as DNA, the CDR3 is TGTGCCACATCAAGACAGGTCAATCAGCCCCAGCATTTT.

The chain links TRBV7-9 to TRBJ2-1; TRBD2 matches 11 bases. The CDR3 is made up of 17 amino acids. Losses at the gene ends were 5 bases for V and 4 bases for J; bases not matched to a gene: 10. Looked up from germline, CDR1 is SEHNR and CDR2 is FQNEAQ (reference sequence). DNA of the CDR3: TGTGCCAGCAGCGCAAGCACTAGCGGGAGTACTTACAATGAGCAGTTCTTC. Translating it yields CASSASTSGSTYNEQFF.